Listed below are T cell receptor beta chains from one sample, sequenced in a study of identifying expanded T cells in peripheral blood. Generated by immunoSEQ multiplex PCR, the TCRdb table keeps only in-frame clones and is missing some. Of 120,000 or so clones in the sample, 75% to 90% are singletons; the top ten hold roughly 3.3%. The specimen was blood. These receptors originate from a person aged 18 to 70 in good health. Both conserved end residues are part of each CDR3. The D gene is left open where the match is weak. Not every row has a clone size; where given, it reads once, few, many or a size class.

CDR3 DNA: TGCGCCAGCAGCTTGGTTCCAGCCTCGGGGCAGCCCCAGCATTTT
CDR3 protein: CASSLVPASGQPQHF
V gene: TRBV5-1
J gene: TRBJ1-5
D gene: -
clone size: -

CDR3 DNA: TGTGCCAGCAGCTCTCACCGGGACACAAGTTGGGGCACTGAAGCTTTCTTT
CDR3 protein: CASSSHRDTSWGTEAFF
V gene: TRBV11-1
J gene: TRBJ1-1
D gene: -
clone size: -

CDR3 DNA: TGTGCCAGCAGCTTGGGACAGGGGGCTTCAGAGACCCAGTACTTC
CDR3 protein: CASSLGQGASETQYF
V gene: TRBV11-3
J gene: TRBJ2-5
D gene: TRBD1
clone size: -

CDR3 DNA: TGTGCCAGCAGTCCAGAGACTTGGGAGAGGAACACTGAAGCTTTCTTT
CDR3 protein: CASSPETWERNTEAFF
V gene: TRBV2
J gene: TRBJ1-1
D gene: -
clone size: -

CDR3 DNA: TGTGCCAGCAGCAGGAGACAGGGGACGAGCTCTGGAAACACCATATATTTT
CDR3 protein: CASSRRQGTSSGNTIYF
V gene: TRBV21-1
J gene: TRBJ1-3
D gene: -
clone size: -

CDR3 DNA: TGTGCCTGGAGTGTTAGCGGGGGGCAGTACCGCACAGATACGCAGTATTTT
CDR3 protein: CAWSVSGGQYRTDTQYF
V gene: TRBV30
J gene: TRBJ2-3
D gene: TRBD2
clone size: -

CDR3 DNA: TGTGCCAGCTCACCGAGGTTTGGTAACAGCGACACAGATACGCAGTATTTT
CDR3 protein: CASSPRFGNSDTDTQYF
V gene: TRBV18
J gene: TRBJ2-3
D gene: -
clone size: -

CDR3 DNA: TGTGCCTGGAGTGTTGGATATTCCACAGAGACCCAGTACTTC
CDR3 protein: CAWSVGYSTETQYF
V gene: TRBV30
J gene: TRBJ2-5
D gene: -
clone size: -

CDR3 DNA: TGTGCCAGCAGTGCTGCCCAGGGGCTTGGCACTGAAGCTTTCTTT
CDR3 protein: CASSAAQGLGTEAFF
V gene: TRBV6-1
J gene: TRBJ1-1
D gene: -
clone size: few

CDR3 DNA: TGCAGCGGTACCGGGGCCGCAGATACGCAGTATTTT
CDR3 protein: CSGTGAADTQYF
V gene: TRBV29-1
J gene: TRBJ2-3
D gene: -
clone size: -

CDR3 DNA: TGTGCCAGCAGCCCCCGGGACATGAGGGGGCATCAGCCCCAGCATTTT
CDR3 protein: CASSPRDMRGHQPQHF
V gene: TRBV7-6
J gene: TRBJ1-5
D gene: TRBD1
clone size: -

CDR3 DNA: TGTGCCAGCAGCACAACCCGACAGGTTATATCCTACGAGCAGTACTTC
CDR3 protein: CASSTTRQVISYEQYF
V gene: TRBV7-2
J gene: TRBJ2-7
D gene: -
clone size: -

CDR3 DNA: TGTGCCAGCAGTCGGGGGGATTCACGAAATGAAGCTTTCTTT
CDR3 protein: CASSRGDSRNEAFF
V gene: TRBV6-5
J gene: TRBJ1-1
D gene: -
clone size: -

CDR3 DNA: TGTGCCAGTACCAAGGGTCGATACACTGAAGCTTTCTTT
CDR3 protein: CASTKGRYTEAFF
V gene: TRBV19
J gene: TRBJ1-1
D gene: -
clone size: once

CDR3 DNA: TGTGCCAGCAGCCCGGCCCACTCCTACGAGCAGTACTTC
CDR3 protein: CASSPAHSYEQYF
V gene: TRBV5-8
J gene: TRBJ2-7
D gene: -
clone size: -

CDR3 DNA: TGTGCCAGCAGCTTAGGGGGAGGAGAAAAGCTGTTTTTT
CDR3 protein: CASSLGGGEKLFF
V gene: TRBV7-2
J gene: TRBJ1-4
D gene: -
clone size: -

CDR3 DNA: TGTGCCAGCAGTTTAACCCTATCCTACGAGCAGTACTTC
CDR3 protein: CASSLTLSYEQYF
V gene: TRBV28
J gene: TRBJ2-7
D gene: -
clone size: -

CDR3 DNA: TGTGCCAGCAGCGTGGGACAGACGTGGGAGCGCGAGCAGTACTTC
CDR3 protein: CASSVGQTWEREQYF
V gene: TRBV5-8
J gene: TRBJ2-7
D gene: TRBD1
clone size: -

CDR3 DNA: TGTGCCACCAGAGGAGGAGACACTAATGAAAAACTGTTTTTT
CDR3 protein: CATRGGDTNEKLFF
V gene: TRBV19
J gene: TRBJ1-4
D gene: -
clone size: -

CDR3 DNA: TGTGCCAGCAGCCGACCCCAGGGACAGGGTAATTCACCCCTCCACTTT
CDR3 protein: CASSRPQGQGNSPLHF
V gene: TRBV7-2
J gene: TRBJ1-6
D gene: TRBD1
clone size: -

CDR3 DNA: TGTGCCAGCTCACCACGGGGAGAGAACACTGAAGCTTTCTTT
CDR3 protein: CASSPRGENTEAFF
V gene: TRBV18
J gene: TRBJ1-1
D gene: -
clone size: once

CDR3 DNA: TGTGCCAGCAGCCCCGAGGACACTGAAGCTTTCTTT
CDR3 protein: CASSPEDTEAFF
V gene: TRBV6-1
J gene: TRBJ1-1
D gene: -
clone size: -

CDR3 DNA: TGTGCCAGCAGCTTGGACAGCTTCTATGGCTACACCTTC
CDR3 protein: CASSLDSFYGYTF
V gene: TRBV5-5
J gene: TRBJ1-2
D gene: -
clone size: -

CDR3 DNA: TGTGCCAGCAGTTACTTCTCGGGACTCGCCGAGCAGTACTTC
CDR3 protein: CASSYFSGLAEQYF
V gene: TRBV6-5
J gene: TRBJ2-7
D gene: -
clone size: -

CDR3 DNA: TGCGCCAGCAGCCTTAATTCGGGACACGAGCAGTACTTC
CDR3 protein: CASSLNSGHEQYF
V gene: TRBV4-1
J gene: TRBJ2-7
D gene: -
clone size: -

CDR3 DNA: TGTGCCAGCAGACAGGGACAGGGGGTTACAGATACGCAGTATTTT
CDR3 protein: CASRQGQGVTDTQYF
V gene: TRBV6-5
J gene: TRBJ2-3
D gene: TRBD1
clone size: -

CDR3 DNA: TGCGCCAGCAGCCCTAGCGGGGGGGGCATCAATGAGCAGTTCTTC
CDR3 protein: CASSPSGGGINEQFF
V gene: TRBV5-1
J gene: TRBJ2-1
D gene: TRBD2
clone size: -

CDR3 DNA: TGTGCCAGCTCACCCGGGACAGCAACCAATCAGCCCCAGCATTTT
CDR3 protein: CASSPGTATNQPQHF
V gene: TRBV18
J gene: TRBJ1-5
D gene: TRBD1
clone size: -